This entry lists 2 T cell receptor beta chains sequenced from one sample in a study of cytomegalovirus exposure and HLA in healthy donors. Repertoires were generated with immunoSEQ multiplex PCR, while TCRdb's copy carries only in-frame clones and drops some. Of around 250,000 clones listed, 90% are singletons. The sequenced sample was PBMCs. All receptors come from a woman between 18 and 29 years old in good health and CMV-seronegative.

The count of this clone is one. This chain uses TRBV7-9 with TRBJ2-7, with a possible D match to TRBD2 (7 bases). Germline CDR1 SEHNR, CDR2 FQNEAQ (reference sequence). The CDR3 has 15 amino acids. V dropped 4 bases and J dropped 3 bases, with 16 bases sitting between them. Here the CDR3 DNA reads TGTGCCAGCAGCTCCGAGCGGGACACCTTCTACGAGCAGTACTTC. This codes for CASSSERDTFYEQYF.

The V gene is TRBV18, the J gene TRBJ1-2, with TRBD1 as a possible D gene (5 bases). This CDR3 is built from 14 residues. V lost 2 bases to trimming and J lost 4 bases, with 11 bases between them. Germline V gene data show CDR1 as KGHSH and CDR2 as LQKENI. This chain's CDR3 is CASSPAGNFYGYTF. DNA of the CDR3: TGTGCCAGCTCACCAGCAGGGAACTTCTATGGCTACACCTTC.